This entry lists 3 T cell receptor beta chains sequenced from one sample in a study of cytomegalovirus exposure and HLA in healthy donors. In the PCR, 60 Vbeta and 13 Jbeta primers were used. Here immunoSEQ multiplex PCR was the method, and the copy in TCRdb shows in-frame clones only, minus some. The sample data list about 140,000 clones. Sequencing used PBMCs. These receptors were taken from a male donor in good health and CMV-seronegative.

The chain recombines TRBV15 with TRBJ2-3; 7 nucleotides line up with TRBD2. There are 18 residues in the CDR3. CDR1 LNHNV and CDR2 YYDKDF come from the germline V gene (reference sequence). The junction had 13 bases not matched to a gene; V was cut back by 0 bases and J by 4 bases. The CDR3 sequence is CATSRDLLGLVGSDTQYF. The DNA of the CDR3 is TGTGCCACCAGCAGAGATCTCTTAGGACTAGTCGGATCAGATACGCAGTATTTT.

This chain links TRBV6-6 with TRBJ2-6; D gene uncertain. This CDR3 spans 16 amino acids. V lost 6 bases, J lost 3 bases, and 15 bases lay in between. Germline V gene data show CDR1 as MNHNY and CDR2 as SVGAGI (reference sequence). DNA of the CDR3: TGTGCCAGCAGCCCACAACCGGGTATTGGGGCCAACGTCCTGACTTTC. Residues: CASSPQPGIGANVLTF.

The chain carries TRBV5-8 and TRBJ2-2; weak D call: TRBD1 (6 bases). V was cut by 7 bases and J by 5 bases, with 18 bases left in between. Germline V gives CDR1 SGHTS, CDR2 YDEGEE. The CDR3 is 15 amino acids. In DNA, the CDR3 is TGTGCCAGCCCGCCCCCAGGACAGAATACCGGGGAGCTGTTTTTT. It encodes CASPPPGQNTGELFF.